This TCR beta chain is drawn from a study of T cell repertoires in cytomegalovirus infection. On the study more broadly: TCR beta signatures that were public indicated CMV infection and matching HLA type.

This clonotype was detected once. Its antigen is not identified. Germline V gives CDR1 SGHKS, CDR2 YYEKEE (reference sequence). The CDR3 length is 15 residues. V lost 2 bases, J lost 3 bases, and 14 bases lay in between. Broader study findings: Accumulated public TCR beta family frequency recognized individuals carrying CMV together with the relevant HLA. HLA-C-restricted CMV-specific TCR beta clonotypes prevailed in the ex vivo response.

TCRdb re-derived calls from the reads in MiXCR, one entry per CDR3 protein. The sample lists some 57,000 distinct CDR3 sequences; more than 25% were seen once. Source material: PBMCs, sequenced either directly or after in vitro stimulation (not recorded which). The receptor was derived from a human donor in good health (CMV status not recorded). Some clones in this sample may be carry-over from other donors' samples. The rearrangement uses TRBV5-5 and TRBJ1-1, with D perhaps TRBD1 (5 bases). CDR3 amino acids: CASSFEGGGDTEAFF. The CDR3 DNA reads as TGTGCCAGCAGCTTCGAGGGTGGGGGGGACACTGAAGCTTTCTTT.